The present T cell receptor (beta chain) was sequenced within a study of T cell changes during pregnancy in multiple sclerosis. Using immunoSEQ multiplex PCR, the repertoire was profiled, and TCRdb retains in-frame clones only, with some absent. Among about 74,000 clones listed, roughly nine tenths were seen once. Trimming took off 2 bases at V and 0 bases at J, with 8 bases between the two ends. This CDR3 is 15 amino acids long. CDR1 and CDR2 from the germline V gene are SGHRS and YFSETQ. The TCR sequence derives from a female donor with multiple sclerosis, enrolled in a pregnancy study. The rearrangement links TRBV5-1 to TRBJ1-4, with no clear D. The source material was peripheral blood, sampled before pregnancy. The CDR3 bases are TGCGCCAGCAGCTTACCCACAACAACTAATGAAAAACTGTTTTTT. Translated, it gives CASSLPTTTNEKLFF.